This TCR beta chain came from a study of human thymus T cells. General observations from the study: Repertoires sampled from thymus and blood appeared biased in V and J gene usage.

Using immunoSEQ multiplex PCR, the repertoire was profiled, and TCRdb retains in-frame clones only, with some absent. The data contain some 120,000 clones, around 94% of them singletons. CDR1 is SGHDT and CDR2 is YYEEEE in the germline V gene. This CDR3 region has 13 residues. Trimming left V 0 bases short and J 6 bases short, with 10 bases between. Concerning this clone itself: The antigen is unknown.

Resections removed during corrective heart surgery provided the thymus tissue used. The genes are TRBV5-6 and TRBJ2-7; possible D gene TRBD1, 6 bases. The sample comprised thymus tissue. The sequence was obtained from a boy in the first two years of life with a congenital heart defect but otherwise immunologically healthy. CDR3 amino acids: CASSLASRGEQYF. CDR3 in DNA: TGTGCCAGCAGCTTGGCCAGCAGGGGCGAGCAGTACTTC.